This T cell receptor (beta chain) was identified in a study of blood T cell repertoires in COVID-19. Measured with immunoSEQ multiplex PCR; TCRdb has only the in-frame clones, and not every one. The sample shows approximately 280,000 clones, approximately 90% of them seen only once. Germline V gene lookup returns CDR1 SGHAT and CDR2 FQNNGV. V lost 5 bases, J lost 4 bases, and 6 bases stayed unmatched. The CDR3 sequence is 15 residues long. J is TRBJ2-3 and V is TRBV11-2; 10 bases agree with TRBD2. The origin of this receptor is a man between 40 and 49 years old with acute or convalescent COVID-19. The specimen sequenced was peripheral blood. The CDR3 DNA follows: TGTGCCAGCAGCCGAGCGGGGGGGCGGGCAGATACGCAGTATTTT. Protein sequence: CASSRAGGRADTQYF. The full variable domain, its missing parts supplied by reference TRBV11-2 and TRBJ2-3, is EAGVAQSPRYKIIEKRQSVAFWCNPISGHATLYWYQQILGQGPKLLIQFQNNGVVDDSQLPKDRFSAERLKGVDSTLKIQPAKLEDSAVYLCASSRAGGRADTQYFGPGTRLTVL.